The 18 T cell receptor beta chains below all came from one sample that was sequenced in a study of T cell responses to AZD1222 COVID-19 vaccine. Some clones are missing from TCRdb's copy, which holds only in-frame ones; the method was immunoSEQ multiplex PCR. The table has about 78,000 clones, about 90% seen once. The specimen comprised peripheral blood, sampled on day 0 of AZD1222 vaccination. The receptors were sampled from an adult in good health.

The chain combines TRBV7-3 with TRBJ2-2; 7 bases are shared with TRBD1. Losses at the gene ends were 6 bases for V and 5 bases for J; bases not matched to a gene: 3. The CDR3 is 13 residues long. Germline assignment: CDR1 SGHTA and CDR2 FQGTGA. This CDR3 is CASSLQGTGELFF. CDR3 nucleotides: TGTGCCAGCAGTTTACAGGGGACCGGGGAGCTGTTTTTT.

The chain carries TRBV13 and TRBJ2-2, with TRBD1 as a possible D gene (6 bases). The V end was cut by 4 bases, the J end by 5 bases, with 8 bases between. There are 13 residues in the CDR3. Germline V gene sequence: CDR1 PRHDT, CDR2 FYEKMQ (reference sequence). The CDR3 loop reads CASSSDRTGELFF. The CDR3 bases are TGTGCCAGCAGCTCTGACAGGACCGGGGAGCTGTTTTTT.

The chain combines TRBV6-4 with TRBJ2-2; D gene unclear. Deletions cut 2 bases from V and 5 bases from J, with 6 bases between. The CDR3 consists of 13 residues. Germline V gene data show CDR1 as MRHNA and CDR2 as SNTAGT. Written as DNA, the CDR3 is TGTGCCAGCAGTGACGATGAGACCGGGGAGCTGTTTTTT. Its protein product is CASSDDETGELFF.

The V gene is TRBV9, the J gene TRBJ1-4, with D hard to call. Trimming stripped 6 bases from V and 0 bases from J, with 9 bases between. Germline V gives CDR1 SGDLS, CDR2 YYNGEE. The CDR3 is 14 amino acids. For the CDR3, the DNA is TGTGCCAGCAATGTGGGCTCAACTAATGAAAAACTGTTTTTT. The encoded protein is CASNVGSTNEKLFF.

The chain carries TRBV19 and TRBJ2-1; D remains ambiguous. The CDR3 extends over 13 amino acids. Trimming stripped 3 bases from V and 3 bases from J, with 6 bases between. Germline V gene sequence: CDR1 LNHDA, CDR2 SQIVND (reference sequence). The CDR3 spells CASSIDNYNEQFF. The CDR3, as DNA: TGTGCCAGTAGTATCGACAACTACAATGAGCAGTTCTTC.

A single count supports this clone. The V and J genes are TRBV4-3 and TRBJ1-2; no clear D. The germline V gene encodes CDR1 LGHNA and CDR2 YSLEER. CDR3 length: 15 amino acids. The V and J ends lost 1 base and 3 bases respectively, with 12 bases between them. The CDR3 spells CASSQGAGADYGYTF. Written as DNA, the CDR3 is TGCGCCAGCAGCCAAGGGGCGGGCGCCGACTATGGCTACACCTTC.

The chain links TRBV9 to TRBJ1-6; D gene unclear. CDR3 length: 14 residues. V was shortened by 0 bases and J by 4 bases, with 5 bases between the two germline ends. Germline loops: CDR1 SGDLS, CDR2 YYNGEE. The CDR3 nucleotides read TGTGCCAGCAGCGTAGAGGCGTATAATTCACCCCTCCACTTT. Translation gives CASSVEAYNSPLHF.

The chain has TRBV3-1 (or the pseudogene TRBV3-2) and TRBJ2-3; a possible D gene is TRBD2 (6 bases). The CDR3 consists of 14 residues. CDR1 and CDR2 from the germline V gene are LGHDT and YNNKEL (reference sequence). V was trimmed by 4 bases and J by 2 bases, leaving 10 bases between them. The chain's CDR3 is CASSRGLNTDTQYF. CDR3 DNA sequence: TGTGCCAGCAGCCGGGGACTTAACACAGATACGCAGTATTTT.

On this clone: This sample also contains other DNA sequences that code for the same CDR3. This chain connects TRBV5-1 to TRBJ2-1, with 10 bases matching TRBD1. CDR1 and CDR2 from the germline V gene are SGHRS and YFSETQ. Losses at the gene ends were 4 bases for V and 1 base for J; bases not matched to a gene: 2. CDR3 size: 15 residues. This chain's CDR3 is CASSLGQGSYNEQFF. The DNA of the CDR3 is TGCGCCAGCAGCCTGGGACAGGGGTCCTACAATGAGCAGTTCTTC.

The CDR3 reads CASSGAMASGRLLGSYNEQFF. CDR3 nucleotide sequence: TGTGCCAGCAGCGGGGCCATGGCTAGCGGGAGGTTACTTGGCTCCTACAATGAGCAGTTCTTC. The chain combines TRBV7-9 with TRBJ2-1; the match to TRBD2 covers 11 bases. CDR1 is SEHNR, CDR2 FQNEAQ, per germline (reference sequence). J gave up 0 bases and V 5 bases, and 18 bases lay outside the gene matches. This CDR3 region has 21 residues. Variable domain in full (rest from reference TRBV7-9 and TRBJ2-1): DTGVSQNPRHKITKRGQNVTFRCDPISEHNRLYWYRQTLGQGPEFLTYFQNEAQLEKSRLLSDRFSAERPKGSFSTLEIQRTEQGDSAMYLCASSGAMASGRLLGSYNEQFFGPGTRLTVL.

This clone has just a few counts. The rearrangement links TRBV25-1 to TRBJ2-7; 9 bases agree with TRBD2. Per the germline V gene, CDR1 is MGHDK and CDR2 is SYGVNS. The CDR3 length is 14 residues. Trimming at V came to 10 bases and at J to 5 bases, leaving 12 bases not matched to a gene. The CDR3 loop reads CATTNAGLANEQYF. In DNA form, the CDR3 reads TGTGCCACCACGAATGCAGGACTAGCGAACGAGCAGTACTTC.

V gene TRBV19 combines with J gene TRBJ1-1, with unresolved D. Germline V gene data show CDR1 as LNHDA and CDR2 as SQIVND (reference sequence). CDR3 length: 13 amino acids. The ends were cut back, 7 bases at V and 1 base at J, with 10 bases in the middle. The chain's CDR3 is CASTEGPNTEAFF. CDR3 sequence (DNA): TGTGCCAGTACTGAGGGCCCGAACACTGAAGCTTTCTTT. The whole variable domain, remainder taken from reference TRBV19 and TRBJ1-1, is DGGITQSPKYLFRKEGQNVTLSCEQNLNHDAMYWYRQDPGQGLRLIYYSQIVNDFQKGDIAEGYSVSREKKESFPLTVTSAQKNPTAFYLCASTEGPNTEAFFGQGTRLTVV.

The chain is built from TRBV19 and TRBJ1-2; D is unclear. CDR3 size: 11 residues. The V end was cut by 5 bases, the J end by 8 bases, with 9 bases between. Germline CDR1 is LNHDA and CDR2 is SQIVND (reference sequence). CDR3 in amino acids: CASSADAGYTF. The CDR3 nucleotides are TGTGCCAGTAGTGCCGACGCGGGCTACACCTTC.

J is TRBJ2-3 and V is TRBV29-1; D not resolved. The CDR3 spans 11 residues. Trimming stripped 6 bases from V and 3 bases from J, with 7 bases between. Germline CDR1 SQVTM, CDR2 ANQGSEA. The CDR3 nucleotides read TGCAGCGTCGTGGGGACAGATACGCAGTATTTT. Translating it yields CSVVGTDTQYF.

This chain connects TRBV21-1 to TRBJ2-1; TRBD1, the table's D call, was not compared with the DNA. TRBV21-1 is termed a pseudogene. CDR3 length equals 16 residues. CDR3 in amino acids: CASSRSGTGFVNEQFF. In DNA, the CDR3 is TGTGCCAGCAGCAGATCCGGGACAGGGTTCGTCAATGAGCAGTTCTTC.

The table lists this clone with a count of one. The V call is TRBV4-1, the J call TRBJ1-3; D might be TRBD1 (5 bases). CDR1 MGHRA and CDR2 YSYEKL come from the germline V gene. Trimming removed 1 base from V and 3 bases from J, with 10 bases in between. This CDR3 is 15 amino acids long. Here the CDR3 DNA reads TGCGCCAGCAGCCAAGGAAAGGGGTTTGGAAACACCATATATTTT. Protein: CASSQGKGFGNTIYF.

The chain is built from TRBV3-1 (or the pseudogene TRBV3-2) and TRBJ2-7, with 8 bases identical to TRBD1. The CDR3 loop spans 15 amino acids. CDR1 is LGHDT, CDR2 YNNKEL, per germline (reference sequence). V shed 4 bases, J shed 2 bases, and the junction held 7 bases outside the gene matches. The CDR3 reads CASSPGQGPTYEQYF. The CDR3 region has the DNA TGTGCCAGCAGCCCAGGACAGGGCCCAACCTACGAGCAGTACTTC.

The chain employs TRBV7-9 and TRBJ2-1, with D perhaps matching TRBD2 (6 bases). Germline V gives CDR1 SEHNR, CDR2 FQNEAQ (reference sequence). The CDR3 is 15 amino acids. V lost 2 bases and J lost 0, with 8 bases in between. DNA for the CDR3: TGTGCCAGCAGCTTACGGGAGTCCTCCTACAATGAGCAGTTCTTC. Encoded protein: CASSLRESSYNEQFF.